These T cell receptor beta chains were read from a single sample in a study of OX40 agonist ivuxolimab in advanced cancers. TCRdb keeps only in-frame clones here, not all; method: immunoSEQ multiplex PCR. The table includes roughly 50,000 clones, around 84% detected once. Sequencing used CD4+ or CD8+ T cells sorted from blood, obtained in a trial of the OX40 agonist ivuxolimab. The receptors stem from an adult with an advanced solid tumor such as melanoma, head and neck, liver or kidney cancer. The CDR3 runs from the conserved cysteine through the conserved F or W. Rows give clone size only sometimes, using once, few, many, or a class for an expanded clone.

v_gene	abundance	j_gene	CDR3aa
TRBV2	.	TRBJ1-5	CASSERQRNQPQHF
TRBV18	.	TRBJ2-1	CASSITGGVSYNEQFF
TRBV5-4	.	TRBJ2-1	CASSPEGTGVWEQFF
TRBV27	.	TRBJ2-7	CASSSRPDRAYEQYF
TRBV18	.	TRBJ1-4	CASSHVGANSATNEKLFF
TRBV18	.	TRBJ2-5	CASSPARGTVQETQYF
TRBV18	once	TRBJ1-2	CASSPTLSTGYTF
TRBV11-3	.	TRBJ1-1	CASSPGQGWGNTEAFF
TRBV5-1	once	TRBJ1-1	CASSLVRPRDTEAFF
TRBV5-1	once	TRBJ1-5	CASSLDGGPHQPQHF
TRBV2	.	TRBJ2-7	CASRRRTDRVFHEQYF
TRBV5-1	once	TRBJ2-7	CASSLVPTYEQYF
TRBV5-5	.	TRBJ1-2	CASSLGKRQGGFGYTF
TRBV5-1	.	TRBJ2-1	CASSLGARSSYNEQFF
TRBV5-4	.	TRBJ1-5	CASSADRDQPQHF
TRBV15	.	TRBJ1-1	CATSRDAGGSEAFF
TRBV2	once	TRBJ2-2	CASSYLAGPNTGELFF
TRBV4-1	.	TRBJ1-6	CASGKAGWNSPLHF
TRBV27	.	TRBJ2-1	CASRRQASYNEQFF
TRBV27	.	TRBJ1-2	CASSLSRGDLGGYTF
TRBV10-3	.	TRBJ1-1	CAISLKLDTEAFF
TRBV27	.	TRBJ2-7	CASSSLGTGSYEQYF
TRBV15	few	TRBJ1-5	CATSRGPAGGNQPQHF
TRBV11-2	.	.	CASSLVGTGSYEQYF
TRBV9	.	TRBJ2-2	CASSAPGQGPGELFF
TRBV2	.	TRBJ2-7	CASTQQGLDYEQYF
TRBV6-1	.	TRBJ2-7	CASSEEQGVSYEQYF
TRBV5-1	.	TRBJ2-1	CASSLAPKGQGYNEQFF
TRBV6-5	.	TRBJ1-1	CASSYKDTEAFF
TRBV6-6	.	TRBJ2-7	CASRPPGLPYEQYF
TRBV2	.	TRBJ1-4	CASSKDRGSEKLFF
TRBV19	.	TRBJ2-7	CASSPQGGGSYEQYF
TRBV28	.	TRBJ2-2	CASSSPPGGGPTGELFF
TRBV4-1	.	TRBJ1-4	CASSQVLTGRDEKLFF
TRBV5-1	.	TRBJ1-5	CASSLGDSLNQPQHF
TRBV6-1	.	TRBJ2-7	CASSPTTYEQYF
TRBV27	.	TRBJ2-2	CASSLRASNTGELFF
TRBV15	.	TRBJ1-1	CATSRPGQFMMNTEAFF
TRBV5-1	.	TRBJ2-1	CASSLVGGRSRNEQFF
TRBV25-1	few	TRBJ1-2	CASSPGTAYTF
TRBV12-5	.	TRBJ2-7	CASGLGQGSREQYF
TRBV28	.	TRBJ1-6	CASSLFYSPLHF
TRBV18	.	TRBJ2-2	CASSQTGGIVTGELFF
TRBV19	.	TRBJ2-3	CASSWQSTDTQYF
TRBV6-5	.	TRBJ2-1	CASSYAGASYNEQFF
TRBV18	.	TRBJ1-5	CASSPLGTGAINSNQPQHF
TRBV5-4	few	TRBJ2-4	CASSVAGTAAKNIQYF
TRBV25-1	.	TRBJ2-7	CASSDPGTGAYEQYF
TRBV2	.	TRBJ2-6	CASRDRGTGANVLTF
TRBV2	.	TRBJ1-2	CASSEHYGYTF
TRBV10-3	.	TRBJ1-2	CAISERLRGGYGYTF
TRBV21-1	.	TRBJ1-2	CASSKGLGQYYGYTF
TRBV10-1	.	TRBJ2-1	CASSYEGLREQFF
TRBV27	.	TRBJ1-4	CASSWRPGATNEKLFF
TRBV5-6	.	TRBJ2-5	CASSPLGGGGAEETQYF